This T cell receptor beta chain was retrieved from a study of T cell responses to AZD1222 COVID-19 vaccine. Study-wide points: Regions 160-218 and 743-854 dominated among vaccine-associated CD4 TCRs spanning spike. Scientists sampled the repertoires only once the peak T cell response had passed. A mostly white British donor set with more females was recruited, and clonal diversity was possibly underestimated.

On this clone: Its target is unknown.

Assay used: immunoSEQ multiplex PCR; TCRdb lists only in-frame clones, some missing. The table has roughly 120,000 clones, 88% seen once. The CDR3 is made up of 15 amino acids. Germline V gives CDR1 KGHSH, CDR2 LQKENI. V gave up 6 bases and J gave up 7 bases; unmatched junction bases: 11. This specimen was peripheral blood, taken on day 0 of AZD1222 vaccination. The sequence came from an adult in good health. The chain recombines TRBV18 with TRBJ1-2; TRBD1 matches at 10 bases. CDR3 DNA: TGTGCCAGCTCGTCTAGACAGGGGGCGGAAGGTGGCTACACCTTC. It is translated as CASSSRQGAEGGYTF.